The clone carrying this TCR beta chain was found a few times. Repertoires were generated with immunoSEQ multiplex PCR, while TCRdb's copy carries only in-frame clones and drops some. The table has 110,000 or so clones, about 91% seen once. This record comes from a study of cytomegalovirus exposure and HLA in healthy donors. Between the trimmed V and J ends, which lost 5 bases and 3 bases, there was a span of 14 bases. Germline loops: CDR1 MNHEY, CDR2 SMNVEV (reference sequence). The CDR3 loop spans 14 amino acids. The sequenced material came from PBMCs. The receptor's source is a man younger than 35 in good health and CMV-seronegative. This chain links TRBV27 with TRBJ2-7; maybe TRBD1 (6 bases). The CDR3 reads CASSITTQGYEQYF. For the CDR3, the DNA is TGTGCCAGCAGTATCACCACACAGGGCTACGAGCAGTACTTC.